Listed below are T cell receptor beta chains from one sample, sequenced in a study of identical twins. From the 5' RACE reads, TCRdb called clonotypes with MiXCR, one entry per CDR3 protein. The sample yields about 890,000 distinct CDR3 sequences, approximately 13% seen once. These data were also filed under a second study, of yellow fever vaccine responses in identical twins.

The specimen sequenced was PBMCs. The receptors come from a young woman in good health. Both conserved end residues are part of each CDR3. Fields, in order: J gene, D gene, V gene, clone size, CDR3 protein, CDR3 DNA. The D gene is left open where the match is weak. Only part of the rows carry a size: once, few, many, or a class if the clone is expanded.

TRBJ2-7 . TRBV27 . CASKTGGHSYEQYF TGTGCCAGCAAGACAGGAGGGCACTCCTACGAGCAGTACTTC
TRBJ1-1 . TRBV5-1 many CASSPPRPGVEAFF TGCGCCAGCAGCCCCCCCCGGCCCGGGGTTGAAGCTTTCTTT
TRBJ2-7 . TRBV12-3/TRBV12-4 . CASSNQGLRADYEQYF TGTGCCAGCAGTAACCAGGGACTGCGGGCGGACTACGAGCAGTACTTC
TRBJ2-5 . TRBV27 few CASSFEGRWGRETQYF TGTGCCAGCAGTTTTGAGGGCAGATGGGGTCGGGAGACCCAGTACTTC
TRBJ1-5 . TRBV2 . CASSEEFDGQPQHF TGTGCCAGCAGTGAGGAGTTCGACGGTCAGCCCCAGCATTTT
TRBJ2-1 . TRBV5-1 few CASSLGFGVEQFF TGCGCCAGCAGCTTGGGGTTTGGGGTTGAGCAGTTCTTC
TRBJ2-3 TRBD2 TRBV6-1 few CASSQLAGRTDTQYF TGTGCCAGCAGCCAATTAGCGGGCCGCACAGATACGCAGTATTTT
TRBJ1-6 TRBD1 TRBV10-3 . CAISKGQLPNSPLHF TGTGCCATCAGCAAGGGACAGCTTCCTAATTCACCCCTCCACTTT
TRBJ2-2 TRBD2 TRBV4-1 few CASSPGLAKTGELFF TGCGCCAGCAGCCCGGGACTAGCGAAAACCGGGGAGCTGTTTTTT
TRBJ1-2 . TRBV12-3/TRBV12-4 many CASSLSVYGYTF TGTGCCAGCAGTTTAAGTGTCTATGGCTACACCTTC
TRBJ2-3 . TRBV29-1 many CSVRPPANTDTQYF TGCAGCGTTCGGCCTCCAGCTAACACAGATACGCAGTATTTT
TRBJ2-5 . TRBV20-1 . CSGRVGGTQYF TGCAGTGGTCGCGTTGGGGGGACCCAGTACTTC
TRBJ2-1 . TRBV7-9 few CASSLALRQGYNEQFF TGTGCCAGCAGCTTAGCTCTGCGGCAGGGCTACAATGAGCAGTTCTTC
TRBJ2-1 TRBD2 TRBV20-1 . CSARRGLAGSVNEQFF TGCAGTGCTAGGAGGGGGCTAGCGGGGTCTGTCAATGAGCAGTTCTTC
TRBJ1-5 . TRBV29-1 . CSVVWGNQPQHF TGCAGCGTTGTCTGGGGCAATCAGCCCCAGCATTTT
TRBJ2-3 TRBD1 TRBV29-1 . CSVGTKGQGKRPRGTDTQYF TGCAGCGTTGGGACCAAAGGACAGGGCAAACGACCCCGTGGCACAGATACGCAGTATTTT
TRBJ1-1 . TRBV20-1 . CSAAEGGITEAFF TGCAGTGCCGCGGAAGGGGGTATCACTGAAGCTTTCTTT
TRBJ2-3 . TRBV12-3/TRBV12-4 once CASSLGGGGNTQYF TGTGCCAGCAGTTTAGGAGGGGGGGGGAATACGCAGTATTTT
TRBJ2-2 TRBD2 TRBV4-1 few CASSRSGSDTGELFF TGCGCCAGCAGCCGTAGCGGGAGTGACACCGGGGAGCTGTTTTTT
TRBJ2-3 . TRBV12-3/TRBV12-4 few CASSFNRGNPDTQYF TGTGCCAGCAGTTTCAACCGAGGTAACCCAGATACGCAGTATTTT
TRBJ2-1 TRBD2 TRBV5-1 few CASSLEVGRLGSYNEQFF TGCGCCAGCAGCTTGGAGGTCGGGAGGCTGGGGTCCTACAATGAGCAGTTCTTC
TRBJ2-6 . TRBV6-1 . CASSHFTGEAGANVLTF TGTGCCAGCAGCCATTTTACAGGGGAGGCTGGGGCCAACGTCCTGACTTTC
TRBJ2-2 TRBD1 TRBV20-1 few CSARDGQGVTGELFF TGCAGTGCTAGAGATGGACAGGGTGTCACCGGGGAGCTGTTTTTT
TRBJ2-3 . TRBV29-1 few CSVTSGTDTQYF TGCAGCGTAACGTCAGGCACAGATACGCAGTATTTT
TRBJ2-4 . TRBV4-2 . CASSQDPAGAAKNIQYF TGTGCCAGCAGCCAAGATCCAGCCGGTGCGGCCAAAAACATTCAGTACTTC
TRBJ2-5 TRBD1 TRBV28 . CASRQGAGTQYF TGTGCCAGCAGACAGGGGGCCGGGACCCAGTACTTC
TRBJ2-1 . TRBV3-1 many CASSQVYGGENEQFF TGTGCCAGCAGCCAGGTTTACGGGGGAGAGAATGAGCAGTTCTTC
TRBJ1-1 . TRBV7-9 . CASSFLPGGEAFF TGTGCCAGCAGCTTCCTACCCGGGGGTGAAGCTTTCTTT
TRBJ1-4 . TRBV19 . CASSIEATATEKLFF TGTGCCAGTAGTATAGAGGCCACGGCTACGGAAAAACTGTTTTTT
TRBJ1-3 . TRBV4-1 . CASSQDSPYRSGNTIYF TGCGCCAGCAGCCAAGATTCCCCGTACAGGTCGGGAAACACCATATATTTT
TRBJ2-2 . TRBV7-9 . CASSPYPGQHTGELFF TGTGCCAGCAGCCCGTACCCGGGTCAACACACCGGGGAGCTGTTTTTT
TRBJ2-1 TRBD1 TRBV6-2/TRBV6-3 . CASSYSPTSRSRQGNVFYNEQFF TGTGCCAGCAGTTACTCGCCCACCTCTCGATCTCGACAGGGAAACGTCTTCTACAATGAGCAGTTCTTC
TRBJ1-1 . TRBV4-1 . CASSHGDSRTEAFF TGCGCCAGCAGCCACGGTGATAGTCGGACTGAAGCTTTCTTT
TRBJ1-2 . TRBV28 . CASTRRQGFNYGYTF TGTGCCAGCACTCGAAGGCAGGGGTTCAACTATGGCTACACCTTC